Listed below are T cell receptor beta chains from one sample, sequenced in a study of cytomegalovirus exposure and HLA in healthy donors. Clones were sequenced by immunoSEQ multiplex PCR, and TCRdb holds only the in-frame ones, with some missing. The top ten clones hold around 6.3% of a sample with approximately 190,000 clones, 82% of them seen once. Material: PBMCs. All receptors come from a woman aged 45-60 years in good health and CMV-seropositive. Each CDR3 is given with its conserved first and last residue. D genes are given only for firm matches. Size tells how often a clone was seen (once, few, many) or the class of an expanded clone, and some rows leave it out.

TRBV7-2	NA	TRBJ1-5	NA	CASSRGAGNQPQHF	TGTGCCAGCAGCCGGGGTGCGGGCAATCAGCCCCAGCATTTT
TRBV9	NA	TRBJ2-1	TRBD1	CASSNRDRSYNEQFF	TGTGCCAGCAGCAACCGGGACAGGTCCTACAATGAGCAGTTCTTC
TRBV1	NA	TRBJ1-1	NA	CTSSQADRVPEAFF	TGCACCAGCAGCCAAGCGGACAGGGTACCTGAAGCTTTCTTT
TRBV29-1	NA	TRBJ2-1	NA	CSVSPGLHDNEQFF	TGCAGCGTATCACCGGGACTCCACGATAATGAGCAGTTCTTC
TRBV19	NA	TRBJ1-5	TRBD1	CASSTSTGIGQPQHF	TGTGCCAGTAGTACTTCGACAGGGATAGGACAGCCCCAGCATTTT
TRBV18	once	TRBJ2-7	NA	CASSLKQDYEQYF	TGTGCCAGCTCACTGAAACAGGACTACGAGCAGTACTTC
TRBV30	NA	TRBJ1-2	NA	CAWSDGMHGYTF	TGTGCCTGGAGTGACGGGATGCATGGCTACACCTTC
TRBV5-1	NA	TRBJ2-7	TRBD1	CASSRTGGSYEQYF	TGCGCCAGCAGCAGGACAGGGGGCTCCTACGAGCAGTACTTC
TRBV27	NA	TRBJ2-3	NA	CASSLLRDTDTQYF	TGTGCCAGCAGTTTACTGAGGGACACAGATACGCAGTATTTT
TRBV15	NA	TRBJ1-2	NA	CATSRDIGSAAGYTF	TGTGCCACCAGCAGAGATATTGGGTCTGCGGCTGGCTACACCTTC
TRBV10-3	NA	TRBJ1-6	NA	CAISEGAGPNSPLHF	TGTGCCATCAGTGAAGGGGCAGGCCCAAATTCACCCCTCCACTTT
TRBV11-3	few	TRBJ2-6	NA	CASSSWGRTAGANVLTF	TGTGCCAGCAGCTCCTGGGGCAGAACCGCTGGGGCCAACGTCCTGACTTTC
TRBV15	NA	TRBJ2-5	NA	CATSRDMETQYF	TGTGCCACCAGCAGAGATATGGAGACCCAGTACTTC
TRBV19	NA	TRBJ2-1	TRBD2	CASAGTSGNEQFF	TGTGCCAGTGCCGGGACTAGCGGCAATGAGCAGTTCTTC
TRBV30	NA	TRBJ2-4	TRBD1	CAWASGGMGKNIQYF	TGTGCCTGGGCATCAGGGGGCATGGGCAAAAACATTCAGTACTTC
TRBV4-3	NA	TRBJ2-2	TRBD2	CASRRAGGPTGELFF	TGCGCCAGCAGAAGGGCGGGGGGGCCGACCGGGGAGCTGTTTTTT
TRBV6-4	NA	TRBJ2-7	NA	CASSDKSLRSYEQYF	TGTGCCAGCAGTGATAAGAGCCTGAGGTCCTACGAGCAGTACTTC
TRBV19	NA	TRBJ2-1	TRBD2	CASSPRLAGGIGFLNEQFF	TGTGCCAGTAGTCCGCGACTAGCGGGGGGAATTGGGTTTTTGAATGAGCAGTTCTTC
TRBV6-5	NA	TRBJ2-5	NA	CASNGGRETQYF	TGTGCCAGCAATGGAGGGCGGGAGACCCAGTACTTC
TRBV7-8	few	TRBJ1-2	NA	CASSLGQGLGYTF	TGTGCCAGCAGCTTAGGGCAGGGTCTCGGCTACACCTTC
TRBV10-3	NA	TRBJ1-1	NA	CAISASRNTEAFF	TGTGCCATCAGTGCGTCTAGGAACACTGAAGCTTTCTTT
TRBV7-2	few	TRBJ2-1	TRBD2	CASSLSSGRVNEQFF	TGTGCCAGCAGCTTATCTAGCGGGAGGGTCAATGAGCAGTTCTTC
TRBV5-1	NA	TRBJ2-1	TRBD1	CASSLVRTGLYNEQFF	TGCGCCAGCAGCTTGGTTCGGACAGGGCTCTACAATGAGCAGTTCTTC
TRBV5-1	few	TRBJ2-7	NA	CASSLQTGPSYEQYF	TGCGCCAGCAGCCTCCAAACAGGGCCCTCCTACGAGCAGTACTTC
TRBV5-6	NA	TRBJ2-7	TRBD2	CASSSRLAGGEQYF	TGTGCCAGCAGCTCCCGGCTAGCGGGAGGTGAGCAGTACTTC
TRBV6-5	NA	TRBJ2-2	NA	CASCGELNTGELFF	TGTGCCAGCTGCGGGGAACTAAACACCGGGGAGCTGTTTTTT
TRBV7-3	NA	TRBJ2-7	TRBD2	CASSSGGSSYEQYF	TGTGCCAGCAGCTCTGGCGGGAGTTCCTACGAGCAGTACTTC